Shown below are 8 T cell receptor beta chains from a single sample sequenced in a study of graft-versus-host responses after intestinal transplantation. The protocol was immunoSEQ multiplex PCR, while the TCRdb copy is restricted to in-frame clones and leaves out a portion. The sample lists approximately 17,000 clones; roughly 84% were seen once. Processed graft tissue released its intraepithelial and lamina propria lymphocytes. The sample consisted of ileum tissue, taken around 600 days after intestinal transplantation. The receptor source for this set is a human patient who received an intestinal transplant, so some T cells may come from the graft donor.

This clone was detected only once. The genes are TRBV7-9 and TRBJ1-1; 8 nucleotides match TRBD1. This CDR3 spans 14 amino acids. V lost 6 bases to trimming and J lost 1 base; unmatched junction nucleotides: 4. Per germline, CDR1 SEHNR and CDR2 FQNEAQ (reference sequence). This CDR3 is CASRTGEWNTEAFF. In DNA, the CDR3 is TGTGCCAGCAGGACAGGGGAATGGAACACTGAAGCTTTCTTT.

The J gene is TRBJ1-2, the V gene TRBV15, with no clear D. V was trimmed by 4 bases and J by 3 bases, leaving 12 bases between them. This CDR3 has 14 amino acids. Per germline, CDR1 LNHNV and CDR2 YYDKDF (reference sequence). The CDR3 nucleotides read TGTGCCACCAGCACCTCCCGGGTCCACTATGGCTACACCTTC. The encoded protein is CATSTSRVHYGYTF.

The J gene is TRBJ1-3, the V gene TRBV5-1; D unresolved. The CDR3 covers 17 residues. Per germline, CDR1 SGHRS and CDR2 YFSETQ. V was clipped by 2 bases and J by 0 bases, with 15 bases between them. Written as DNA, the CDR3 is TGCGCCAGCAGCTTAGTAGGGCAGATTTTCTCTGGAAACACCATATATTTT. It specifies CASSLVGQIFSGNTIYF.

This chain uses TRBV9 with TRBJ1-2, with 7 bases identical to TRBD1. The CDR3 is made up of 12 amino acids. Germline CDR1 reads SGDLS; CDR2 reads YYNGEE. With 7 bases clipped from V and 1 base from J, the junction kept 1 base outside the gene matches. The CDR3 DNA reads as TGTGCCAGCCACAGGGGTAACTATGGCTACACCTTC. Encoded protein: CASHRGNYGYTF.

The chain uses TRBV6-5 and TRBJ2-7; 7 bases line up with TRBD1. V lost 0 bases and J lost 3; bases outside the gene matches: 8. The CDR3 runs 16 residues. CDR1 and CDR2 from the germline V gene are MNHEY and SVGAGI. CDR3 nucleotide sequence: TGTGCCAGCAGTTACTCTTTAGGGGGCCACCACTACGAGCAGTACTTC. Its translation: CASSYSLGGHHYEQYF.

This clone has more than one count but fewer than ten. The chain uses TRBV18 and TRBJ2-7; 9 bases are a match to TRBD1. V lost 1 base and J lost 6; bases outside the gene matches: 1. Germline CDR1 and CDR2: KGHSH and LQKENI. This CDR3 region has 13 residues. The CDR3, as DNA: TGTGCCAGCTCACCACTGACAGGGGGCGAGCAGTACTTC. Its protein is CASSPLTGGEQYF.

This chain uses TRBV30 with TRBJ2-7; tentatively, D is TRBD1 (6 bases). V was trimmed by 0 bases and J by 4 bases, leaving 10 bases between them. CDR1 is GTSNPN, CDR2 SVGIG, per germline (reference sequence). This CDR3 spans 13 amino acids. Here the CDR3 reads CAWSVTGRYEQYF. The CDR3 region has the DNA TGTGCCTGGAGTGTAACAGGGAGATACGAGCAGTACTTC.

This sequence joins TRBV10-1 and TRBJ1-4, with 8 bases lining up with TRBD1. This CDR3 comprises 14 residues. With V trimmed by 3 bases and J by 7 bases, 4 bases remained unmatched. Looked up from germline, CDR1 is WNHNN and CDR2 is SYGVQD (reference sequence). In DNA, the CDR3 is TGCGCCAGCAGTGATGGACAGGGAACTGAAAAACTGTTTTTT. Translated, it gives CASSDGQGTEKLFF.